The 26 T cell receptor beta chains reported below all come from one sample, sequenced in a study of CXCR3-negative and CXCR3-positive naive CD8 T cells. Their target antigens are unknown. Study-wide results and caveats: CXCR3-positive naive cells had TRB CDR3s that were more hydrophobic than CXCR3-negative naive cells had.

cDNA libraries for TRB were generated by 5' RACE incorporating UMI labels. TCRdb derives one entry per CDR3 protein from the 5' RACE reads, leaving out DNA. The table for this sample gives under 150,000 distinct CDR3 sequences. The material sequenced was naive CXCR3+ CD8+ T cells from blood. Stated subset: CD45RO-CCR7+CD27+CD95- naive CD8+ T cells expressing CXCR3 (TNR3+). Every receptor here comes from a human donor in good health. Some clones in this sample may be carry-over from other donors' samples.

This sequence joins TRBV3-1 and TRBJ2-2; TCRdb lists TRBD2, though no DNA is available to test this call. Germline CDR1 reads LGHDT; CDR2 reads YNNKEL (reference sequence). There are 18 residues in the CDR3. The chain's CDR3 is CASSQDISGSLLSGELFF.

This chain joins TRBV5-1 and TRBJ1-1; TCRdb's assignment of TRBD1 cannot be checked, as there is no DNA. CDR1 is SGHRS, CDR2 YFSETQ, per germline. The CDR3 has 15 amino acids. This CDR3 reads CASSLSTGPNTEAFF. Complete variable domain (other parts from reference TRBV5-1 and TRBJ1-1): KAGVTQTPRYLIKTRGQQVTLSCSPISGHRSVSWYQQTPGQGLQFLFEYFSETQRNKGNFPGRFSGRQFSNSRSEMNVSTLELGDSALYLCASSLSTGPNTEAFFGQGTRLTVV.

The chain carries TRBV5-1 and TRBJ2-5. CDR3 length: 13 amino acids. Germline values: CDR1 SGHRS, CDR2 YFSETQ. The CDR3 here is CASSLRVEETQYF.

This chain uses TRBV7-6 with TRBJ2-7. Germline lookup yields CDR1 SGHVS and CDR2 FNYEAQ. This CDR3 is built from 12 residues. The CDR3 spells CASSLTRYEQYF.

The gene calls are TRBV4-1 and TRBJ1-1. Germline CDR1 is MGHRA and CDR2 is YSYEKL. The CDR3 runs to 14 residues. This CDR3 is CASSQDLDNTEAFF.

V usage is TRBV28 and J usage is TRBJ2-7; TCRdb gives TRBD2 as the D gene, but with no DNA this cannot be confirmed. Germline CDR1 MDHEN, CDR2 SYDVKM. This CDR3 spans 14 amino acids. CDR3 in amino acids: CASSLVAGRREQYF.

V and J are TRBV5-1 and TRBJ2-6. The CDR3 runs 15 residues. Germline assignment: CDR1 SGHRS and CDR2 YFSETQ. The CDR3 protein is CASSRQSSGANVLTF.

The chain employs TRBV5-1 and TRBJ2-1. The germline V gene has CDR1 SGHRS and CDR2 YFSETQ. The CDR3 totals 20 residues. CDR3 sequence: CASSLEAKSILPSSYNEQFF.

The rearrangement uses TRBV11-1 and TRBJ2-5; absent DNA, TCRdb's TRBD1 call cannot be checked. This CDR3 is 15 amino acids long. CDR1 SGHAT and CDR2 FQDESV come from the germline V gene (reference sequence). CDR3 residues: CASSPGQGPRETQYF.

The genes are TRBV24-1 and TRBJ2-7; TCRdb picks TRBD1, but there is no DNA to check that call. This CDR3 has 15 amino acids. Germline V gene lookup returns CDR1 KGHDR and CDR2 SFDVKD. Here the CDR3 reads CATSPGREPPYEQYF.

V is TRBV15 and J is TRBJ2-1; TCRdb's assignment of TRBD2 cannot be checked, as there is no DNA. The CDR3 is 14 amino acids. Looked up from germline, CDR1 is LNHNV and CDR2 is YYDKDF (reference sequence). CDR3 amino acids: CATSGRRLDNEQFF.

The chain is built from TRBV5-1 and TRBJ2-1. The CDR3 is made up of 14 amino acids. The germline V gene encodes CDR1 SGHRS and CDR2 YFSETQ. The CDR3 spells CASSLPQGNDEQFF.

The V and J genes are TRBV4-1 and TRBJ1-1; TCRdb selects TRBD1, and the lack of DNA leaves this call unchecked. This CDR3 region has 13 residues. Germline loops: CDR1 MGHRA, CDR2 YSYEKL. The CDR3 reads CASSPRQGSEAFF.

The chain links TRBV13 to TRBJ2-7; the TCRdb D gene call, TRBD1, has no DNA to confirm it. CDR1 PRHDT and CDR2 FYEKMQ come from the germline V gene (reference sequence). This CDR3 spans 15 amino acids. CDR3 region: CASSSQGTGSYEQYF.

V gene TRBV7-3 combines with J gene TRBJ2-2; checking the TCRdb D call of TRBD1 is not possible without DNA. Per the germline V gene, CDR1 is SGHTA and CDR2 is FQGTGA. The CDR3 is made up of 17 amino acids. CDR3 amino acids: CASSETPGTGITGELFF.

This chain's CDR3 is CASSQEVGWVQVSYEQYF. This chain joins TRBV4-2 and TRBJ2-7. The germline CDR1 and CDR2 sequences are LGHNA and YNFKEQ. The CDR3 totals 18 residues.

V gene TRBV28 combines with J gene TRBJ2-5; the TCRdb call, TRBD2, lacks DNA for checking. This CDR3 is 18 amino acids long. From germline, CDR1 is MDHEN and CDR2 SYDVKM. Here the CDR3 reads CASSPYPQQTSYQETQYF.

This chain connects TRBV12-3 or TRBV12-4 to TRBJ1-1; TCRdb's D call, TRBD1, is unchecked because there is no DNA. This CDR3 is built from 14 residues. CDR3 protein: CASSLQGANTEAFF.

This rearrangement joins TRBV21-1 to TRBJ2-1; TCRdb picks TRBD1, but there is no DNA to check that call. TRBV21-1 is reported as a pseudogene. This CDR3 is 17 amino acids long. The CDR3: CASSKTSRQGAYNEQFF.

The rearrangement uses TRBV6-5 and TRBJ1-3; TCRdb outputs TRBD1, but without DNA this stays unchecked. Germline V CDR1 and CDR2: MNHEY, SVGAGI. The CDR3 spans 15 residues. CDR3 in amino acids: CASSLGRSSGNTIYF.

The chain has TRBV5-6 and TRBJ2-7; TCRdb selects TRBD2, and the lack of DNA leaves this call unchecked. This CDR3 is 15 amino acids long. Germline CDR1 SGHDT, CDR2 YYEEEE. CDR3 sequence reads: CASSFGTSGTGEQYF.

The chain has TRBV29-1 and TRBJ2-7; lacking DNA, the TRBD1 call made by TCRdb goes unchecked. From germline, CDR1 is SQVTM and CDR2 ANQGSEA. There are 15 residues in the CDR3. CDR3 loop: CSVEEAGGFQYEQYF.

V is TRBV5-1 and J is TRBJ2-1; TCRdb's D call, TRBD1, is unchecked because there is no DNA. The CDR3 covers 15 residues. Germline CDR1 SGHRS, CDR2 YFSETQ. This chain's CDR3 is CASSPPPAQYNEQFF.

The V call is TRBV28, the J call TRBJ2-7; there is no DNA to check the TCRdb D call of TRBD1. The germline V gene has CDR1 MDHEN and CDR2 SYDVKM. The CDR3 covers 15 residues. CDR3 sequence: CASSLTGLRSYEQYF.

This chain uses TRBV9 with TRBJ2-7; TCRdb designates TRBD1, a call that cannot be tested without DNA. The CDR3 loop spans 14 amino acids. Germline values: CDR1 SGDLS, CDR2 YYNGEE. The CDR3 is CASSPRDAAYEQYF.

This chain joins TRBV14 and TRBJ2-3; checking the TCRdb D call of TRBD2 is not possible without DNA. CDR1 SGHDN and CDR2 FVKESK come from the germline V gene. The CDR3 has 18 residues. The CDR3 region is CASSQDLAGGPGKDTQYF.